What follows are 27 T cell receptor beta chains derived from one specimen sequenced in a study of post-analysis software for immune sequencing data. Study results and caveats: Relative to controls, patients had several TRBV segments at higher frequency, with TRBV5-6, TRBV5-1 and TRBV20-1 among these.

Unique molecular identifiers tagged the TCR beta cDNA libraries. Using its own MiXCR run on the PCR reads, TCRdb lists one record per CDR3 protein. The sample carries fewer than 700,000 distinct CDR3 sequences, around 47% recorded once. These TCRs are of unknown antigen specificity. Input material: blood. These receptor sequences come from a girl between 5 and 17 years old with multiple sclerosis.

This clonotype was seen a single time. The chain combines TRBV28 with TRBJ2-5, with 12 bases aligning to TRBD2. The J call may be mistaken, given a closer DNA end match to TRBJ2-7. Germline V lookup: CDR1 MDHEN, CDR2 SYDVKM. CDR3 size: 14 residues. The CDR3: CASDTSGGSHEQYF. The CDR3 region has the DNA TGTGCCAGCGACACTAGCGGGGGGTCCCACGAGCAGTACTTC.

The gene calls are TRBV2 and TRBJ1-5, with 9 bases fitting TRBD1. This CDR3 has 13 residues. Germline assignment: CDR1 SNHLY and CDR2 FYNNEI. The junction had 11 bases not matched to a gene; V was cut back by 11 bases and J by 9 bases. The CDR3 nucleotides are TGTGCCGGCACAGGGGGCAAGGGTCGGCCCCAGCATTTT. Translation gives CAGTGGKGRPQHF.

The V call is TRBV12-3 or TRBV12-4, the J call TRBJ2-3; 7 bases agree with TRBD2. The CDR3 is made up of 12 amino acids. The J segment lost 4 bases and the V segment lost 6 bases, leaving 1 base of the junction unmatched. The CDR3 region has the DNA TGTGCCAGCAGGGGACTATCAGATACGCAGTATTTT. It translates to CASRGLSDTQYF.

The V call is TRBV7-8, the J call TRBJ2-5, with 9 nucleotides matching TRBD1. Germline V CDR1 and CDR2: SGHVS, FQNEAQ. The ends lost 0 bases at V and 5 bases at J; junction bases unmatched: 13. CDR3 size: 18 residues. The CDR3 DNA sequence: TGTGCCAGCAGCTTAGCTAGGGTTGGGACAGGGACCCGGGAGACCCAGTACTTC. Translating it yields CASSLARVGTGTRETQYF.

The V gene is TRBV12-3 or TRBV12-4, the J gene TRBJ2-3; D is perhaps TRBD2 (5 bases). This CDR3 comprises 14 residues. Trimming took off 6 bases at V and 1 base at J, with 11 bases between the two ends. CDR3 DNA: TGTGCCAGCAGCCCGCGGGTGGGCACAGATACGCAGTATTTT. This codes for CASSPRVGTDTQYF.

The chain combines TRBV6-5 with TRBJ2-3; TRBD1 matches 8 bases. The CDR3 contains 12 residues. V lost 8 bases, J lost 10 bases, and 8 bases stayed unmatched. From germline, CDR1 is MNHEY and CDR2 SVGAGI. In DNA, the CDR3 is TGTGCCAGCGGAACAGGGGACAGGCCGCAGTATTTT. Its protein product is CASGTGDRPQYF.

The chain uses TRBV7-2 and TRBJ2-7, with TRBD2 matching over 7 bases. Trimming at V came to 3 bases and at J to 5 bases, leaving 10 bases not matched to a gene. Germline V gives CDR1 SGHTA, CDR2 FQGNSA. The CDR3 has 15 residues. The CDR3 protein is CASSFSSGVRDEQYF. CDR3 nucleotide sequence: TGTGCCAGCAGCTTCTCTAGCGGAGTGAGGGACGAGCAGTACTTC.

This chain uses TRBV3-1 with TRBJ2-1; a weak D match, TRBD1 (6 bases). With 3 bases removed from V and 6 bases from J, the gap between germline ends came to 9 bases. The CDR3 runs 13 residues. Germline CDR1 and CDR2: LGHDT and YNNKEL (reference sequence). The CDR3 coding sequence is TGTGCCAGCAGCCAGACAGGTCCCAATGAGCAGTTCTTC. It yields the protein CASSQTGPNEQFF.

The chain links TRBV20-1 to TRBJ1-2, with D tentatively TRBD1 (5 bases). Deletions cut 3 bases from V and 4 bases from J, with 15 bases between. Germline CDR1 DFQATT, CDR2 SNEGSKA (reference sequence). There are 14 residues in the CDR3. CDR3 loop: CSARLPGRTYGYTF. CDR3 nucleotides: TGCAGTGCTAGGCTCCCGGGACGGACCTATGGCTACACCTTC.

This clonotype came up a few times. The chain carries TRBV12-3 or TRBV12-4 and TRBJ1-1; a weak D match, TRBD1 (5 bases). The CDR3 has 11 amino acids. The V end lost 7 bases, the J end lost 10 bases, and 13 bases lay between the germline ends. CDR3 residues: CASTITGRAFF. In nucleotides, the CDR3 is TGTGCCAGCACTATAACGGGGCGAGCTTTCTTT.

The chain is built from TRBV20-1 and TRBJ1-1; no firm D call. Trimming took off 2 bases at V and 1 base at J, with 8 bases between the two ends. The CDR3 runs to 13 residues. Germline V gene data show CDR1 as DFQATT and CDR2 as SNEGSKA (reference sequence). The chain's CDR3 is CSARRAENTEAFF. CDR3 nucleotides: TGCAGTGCTAGACGGGCGGAGAACACTGAAGCTTTCTTT.

V gene TRBV3-1 combines with J gene TRBJ2-4; D gene ambiguous. The J call could be wrong; TRBJ2-7 is a better fit for the DNA end. In germline, CDR1 is LGHDT, CDR2 YNNKEL (reference sequence). This CDR3 comprises 12 residues. This CDR3 reads CASSQENHEQYF. CDR3 bases: TGTGCCAGCAGCCAAGAAAACCACGAGCAGTACTTC.

This clonotype occurred a few times. The CDR3 DNA reads TGTGCCATCAGTGAGTTGCGGACAGGGGGCGACCCCATCGGGAACTATGGCTACACCTTC. It specifies CAISELRTGGDPIGNYGYTF. The chain combines TRBV10-3 with TRBJ1-2; 11 positions agree with TRBD1. CDR3 length equals 20 residues. The V segment lost 1 base and the J segment 2 bases; nucleotides outside the gene matches: 15. Per the germline V gene, CDR1 is ENHRY and CDR2 is SYGVKD.

The CDR3 DNA is TGCAGCGTTGACAAGACTCCTGACGAGCAGTTCTTC. Its protein product is CSVDKTPDEQFF. V usage is TRBV29-1 and J usage is TRBJ2-1; unclear D gene. The CDR3 runs to 12 residues. Trimming removed 3 bases at V and 10 bases at J, with 13 bases between. In germline, CDR1 is SQVTM, CDR2 ANQGSEA.

V and J are TRBV6-4 and TRBJ1-1; no definite D call. The CDR3 contains 13 residues. Germline values: CDR1 MRHNA, CDR2 SNTAGT. Trimming took 2 bases from V and 1 from J, leaving 5 bases between them. The CDR3 coding sequence is TGTGCCAGCAGTGACGGATGGAACACTGAAGCTTTCTTT. Encoded protein: CASSDGWNTEAFF.

This clonotype was found a few times. The chain links TRBV7-6 to TRBJ2-5; TRBD1 might be the D (6 bases). TRBJ2-7 explains the end of the DNA better; the J call may be wrong. The CDR3 sequence is 14 residues long. Germline V lookup: CDR1 SGHVS, CDR2 FNYEAQ. As DNA, the CDR3 is TGTGCCAGCAGCTTACTACAGGGAGACTACGAGCAGTACTTC. Amino acid sequence: CASSLLQGDYEQYF.

In this sample, this clonotype turned up a few times. This chain connects TRBV27 to TRBJ2-1; 7 bases fit TRBD1. CDR3 length: 16 residues. The junction had 8 bases not matched to a gene; V was cut back by 4 bases and J by 2 bases. Germline values: CDR1 MNHEY, CDR2 SMNVEV (reference sequence). In DNA, the CDR3 is TGTGCCAGCAGTTACCAGGGGGAGCGAACCTACAATGAGCAGTTCTTC. This translates into CASSYQGERTYNEQFF.

This clonotype was counted once. The conserved closing phenylalanine or tryptophan is absent in this CDR3, likely reflecting a read error. This rearrangement joins TRBV5-6 to TRBJ2-3, with a weak D call TRBD1 (5 bases). Germline loops: CDR1 SGHDT, CDR2 YYEEEE. The CDR3 length is 16 residues. Trimming cost V 6 bases and J 0 bases, with 17 bases left between them. The CDR3 region is CASTLIRTSSTDTQYL. The CDR3, as DNA: TGTGCCAGCACCCTAATCAGGACATCTAGCACAGATACGCAGTATTTA.

The chain carries TRBV28 and TRBJ1-2; a possible D gene is TRBD1 (6 bases). The V gene lost 5 bases and the J gene lost 4 bases, with 14 bases spanning the gap. Germline-derived CDR1 and CDR2 are MDHEN and SYDVKM. The CDR3 consists of 14 residues. The CDR3 region is CASSPLTGSYGYTF. CDR3 bases: TGTGCCAGCAGTCCCCTCACAGGGTCCTATGGCTACACCTTC.

This clonotype was observed a handful of times. This chain uses TRBV5-1 with TRBJ2-1; D may be TRBD1 (7 bases). This CDR3 is built from 13 residues. In germline, CDR1 is SGHRS, CDR2 YFSETQ. The V end lost 4 bases, the J end lost 15 bases, and 20 bases lay between the germline ends. CDR3 bases: TGCGCCAGCAGCAACCCGCCAGACAGGGAGGTGTTCTTC. Residues: CASSNPPDREVFF.

The rearrangement links TRBV12-3 or TRBV12-4 to TRBJ2-7; D is perhaps TRBD1 (5 bases). Trimming shortened V by 6 bases and J by 2 bases, and 20 bases separated the two germline ends. The CDR3 consists of 16 residues. DNA for the CDR3: TGTGCCAGCAGACCTCCCGCACGGACATCTACCTACGAGCAGTACTTC. It yields the protein CASRPPARTSTYEQYF.

This clonotype has a handful of counts. The V and J genes are TRBV5-1 and TRBJ2-1; 8 positions match TRBD1. The trim removed 0 bases at V and 6 bases at J, leaving 5 bases unmatched. CDR1 is SGHRS, CDR2 YFSETQ, per germline. This CDR3 comprises 15 residues. This CDR3 reads CASSLVGTGGNEQFF. Here the CDR3 DNA reads TGCGCCAGCAGCTTGGTTGGGACAGGTGGCAATGAGCAGTTCTTC.

This sequence joins TRBV18 and TRBJ2-7; tentative D call: TRBD1 (6 bases). Germline CDR1 is KGHSH and CDR2 is LQKENI. The CDR3 consists of 16 residues. The ends were cut back, 1 base at V and 0 bases at J, with 13 bases in the middle. CDR3 nucleotide sequence: TGTGCCAGCTCACCACTTCACAGGGATCTCTCCTACGAGCAGTACTTC. This translates into CASSPLHRDLSYEQYF.

The chain has TRBV5-8 and TRBJ2-4, with TRBD1 as a possible D gene (6 bases). The J call may be mistaken, given a closer DNA end match to TRBJ2-7. The CDR3 totals 17 residues. The germline V gene has CDR1 SGHTS and CDR2 YDEGEE. For the CDR3, the DNA is TGTGCCAGCAGCTATGGTACTGGCAGGGGCCCCAGATACGAGCAGTACTTC. Its translation: CASSYGTGRGPRYEQYF.

This chain links TRBV2 with TRBJ2-4; 10 bases fit TRBD2. Germline V lookup: CDR1 SNHLY, CDR2 FYNNEI. The CDR3 sequence is 16 residues long. After removal of 8 bases from V and 3 bases from J, the junction contained 10 bases not matched to a gene. The DNA for the CDR3 is TGTGCCAGCGGAGGGCCTAGCGGGGGCCTCAAAAACATTCAGTACTTC. Translating it yields CASGGPSGGLKNIQYF.

This clonotype appeared a single time. This chain uses TRBV5-1 with TRBJ2-1, with 8 bases matching TRBD2. CDR3 length: 20 amino acids. The ends lost 3 bases at V and 0 bases at J; junction bases unmatched: 17. CDR1 SGHRS and CDR2 YFSETQ come from the germline V gene. In DNA, the CDR3 is TGCGCCAGCAGCTCCTGGTCGGGACTAGTACAAAGGAGCTCCTACAATGAGCAGTTCTTC. It encodes CASSSWSGLVQRSSYNEQFF.

The chain joins TRBV29-1 to TRBJ2-1; 8 bases are shared with TRBD2. The CDR3 covers 14 residues. The germline CDR1 and CDR2 sequences are SQVTM and ANQGSEA. The V and J ends lost 7 bases and 6 bases, in that order; junction bases with no gene match: 11. The DNA for the CDR3 is TGCAGCGGAGAGCAGGCGGGAGGAGGCAATGAGCAGTTCTTC. Protein: CSGEQAGGGNEQFF.